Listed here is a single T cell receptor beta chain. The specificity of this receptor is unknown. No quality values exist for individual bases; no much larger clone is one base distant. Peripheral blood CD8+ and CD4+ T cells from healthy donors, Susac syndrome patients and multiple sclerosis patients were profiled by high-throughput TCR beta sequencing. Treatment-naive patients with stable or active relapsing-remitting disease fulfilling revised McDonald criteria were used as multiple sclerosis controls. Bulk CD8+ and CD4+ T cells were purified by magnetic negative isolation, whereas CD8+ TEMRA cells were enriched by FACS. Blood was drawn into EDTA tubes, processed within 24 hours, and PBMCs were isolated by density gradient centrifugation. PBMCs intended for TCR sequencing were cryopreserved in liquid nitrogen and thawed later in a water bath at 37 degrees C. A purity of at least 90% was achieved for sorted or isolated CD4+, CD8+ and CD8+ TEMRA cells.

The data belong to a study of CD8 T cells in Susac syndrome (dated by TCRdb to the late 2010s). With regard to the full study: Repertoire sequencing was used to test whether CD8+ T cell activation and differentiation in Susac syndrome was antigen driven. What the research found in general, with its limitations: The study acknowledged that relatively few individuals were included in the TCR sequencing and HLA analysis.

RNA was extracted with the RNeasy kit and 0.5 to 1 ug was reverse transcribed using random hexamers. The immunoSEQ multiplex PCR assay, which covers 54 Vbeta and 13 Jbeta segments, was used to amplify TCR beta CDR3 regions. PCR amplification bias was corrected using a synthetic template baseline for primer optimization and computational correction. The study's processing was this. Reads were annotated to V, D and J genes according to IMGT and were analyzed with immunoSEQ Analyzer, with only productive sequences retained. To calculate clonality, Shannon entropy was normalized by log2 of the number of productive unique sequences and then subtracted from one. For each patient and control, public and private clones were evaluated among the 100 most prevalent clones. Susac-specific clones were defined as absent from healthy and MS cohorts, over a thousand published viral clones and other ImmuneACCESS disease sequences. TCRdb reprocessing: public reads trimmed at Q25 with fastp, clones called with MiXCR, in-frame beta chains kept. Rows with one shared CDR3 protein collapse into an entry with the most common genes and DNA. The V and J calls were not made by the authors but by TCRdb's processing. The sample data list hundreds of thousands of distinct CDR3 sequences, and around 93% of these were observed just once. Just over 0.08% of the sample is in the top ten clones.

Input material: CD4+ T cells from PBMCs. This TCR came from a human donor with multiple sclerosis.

The DNA reads as follows: TGTGCCAGTAGTAGCCTACGGGCTGAAGCTTTCTTT. Protein translation: CASSSLRAEAFF. The sequence links TRBV19 to TRBJ1-1; too little of a D gene remains to name it. The trim is 4 bases for V and 6 bases for J, with a gap of 9 bases between the germline ends. From a lookup of the germline V gene (reference sequence), CDR1 and CDR2 are LNHDA and SQIVND. The CDR3 runs 12 residues from the cysteine to the phenylalanine. Only the CDR3 DNA stays, 36 bases, in frame from base 1.